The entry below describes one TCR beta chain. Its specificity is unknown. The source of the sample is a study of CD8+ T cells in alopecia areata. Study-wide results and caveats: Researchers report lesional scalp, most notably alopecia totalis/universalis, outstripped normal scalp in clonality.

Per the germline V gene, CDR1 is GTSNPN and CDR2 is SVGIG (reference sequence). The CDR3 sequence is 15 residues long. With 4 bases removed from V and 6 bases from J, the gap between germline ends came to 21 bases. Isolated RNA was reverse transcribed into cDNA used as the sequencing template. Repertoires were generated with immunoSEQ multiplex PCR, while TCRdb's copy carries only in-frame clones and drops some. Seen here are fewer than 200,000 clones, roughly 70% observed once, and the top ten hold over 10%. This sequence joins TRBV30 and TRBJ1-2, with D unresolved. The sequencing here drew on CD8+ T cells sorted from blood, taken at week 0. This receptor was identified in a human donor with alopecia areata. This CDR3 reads CAWIGTGVYPHGYTF. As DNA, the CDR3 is TGTGCCTGGATCGGAACCGGAGTGTACCCTCATGGCTACACCTTC.